This TCR beta chain emerged from a study of T cells in Graves' hyperthyroidism and ophthalmopathy. It was RNA transcripts that yielded the amplified TCR beta CDR3 regions. An initial round of RT-PCR targeting the TCR CDR3 relied on the HTBI primer set. TCRdb recomputed calls from the multiplex PCR reads with MiXCR, one row per CDR3 protein. This sample has about 580,000 distinct CDR3 sequences; about 14% occur once, and the top ten carry 4.5% to 6%. Germline V gene sequence: CDR1 KGHDR, CDR2 SFDVKD. The CDR3 extends over 11 amino acids. V shed 5 bases, J shed 11 bases, and the junction held 4 bases outside the gene matches. The table lists this clonotype with many counts.

The chain is built from TRBV24-1 and TRBJ1-1; 7 nucleotides line up with TRBD1. The TCR comes from a woman in her twenties or thirties with Graves' hyperthyroidism that later progressed to Graves' ophthalmopathy. Specimen: blood. The CDR3 protein is CATSGGRGAFF. The CDR3 DNA reads as TGTGCCACCAGTGGAGGCAGGGGGGCTTTCTTT.